This TCR beta chain was captured by sequencing in a study of T cells after yellow fever vaccination. On the study more broadly: Preparation used SMART-Seq v4 Ultra Low Input for the low-cell-number fractions.

TCRdb re-called the 5' RACE reads through MiXCR, storing one row per CDR3 protein. The sample has some 500,000 distinct CDR3 sequences; less than 15% are singletons. Germline-derived CDR1 and CDR2 are MNHEY and SVGEGT. This CDR3 spans 14 amino acids. The V and J ends lost 4 bases and 6 bases respectively, with 16 bases between them. The J gene is TRBJ2-7, the V gene TRBV6-2 or TRBV6-3; D may correspond to TRBD1 or TRBD2 (5 bases each). The sequence was collected from a man under 40 who received the YFV17D yellow fever vaccine. The sequencing used PBMCs, collected on the day of the yellow fever booster vaccination. The CDR3 DNA reads TGTGCCAGCAGTTCCTCCGGGACGATTCTCGAGCAGTACTTC. Translated, it gives CASSSSGTILEQYF.